The sample holds many counts of the clone carrying this TCR beta chain. Antigen unknown. The V end was cut by 7 bases, the J end by 0 bases, with 19 bases between. This CDR3 has 16 residues. CDR1 and CDR2 from the germline V gene are SGHRS and YFSETQ. The entry originates in a study of shared clonotypes between healthy human individuals. Study observations and caveats: Collection of samples was limited to blood; tissue repertoires likely differ.

Measured with immunoSEQ multiplex PCR; TCRdb has only the in-frame clones, and not every one. Of about 1 million clones listed, roughly 80% are singletons. The V call is TRBV5-1, the J call TRBJ1-1; tentatively, D is TRBD1 (5 bases). The sample taken for sequencing was memory CD4+ T cells sorted from blood. Subset indicated: CD45RA-negative fraction. The TCR originated in a man between 18 and 29 years old in good health. CDR3 sequence: CASLSGGAGMNTEAFF. As DNA, the CDR3 is TGCGCCAGCTTATCTGGCGGGGCAGGGATGAACACTGAAGCTTTCTTT.